The 18 T cell receptor beta chains below all came from one sample that was sequenced in a study of identical twins (dated by TCRdb to 2016 to 2017). To prepare the library, 5' RACE was applied. Sequenced on an Illumina HiSeq 2000. TCRdb trimmed public reads at Q25 via fastp, called clones via MiXCR and kept in-frame beta chains. Here each entry gathers all rows of one CDR3 protein and keeps the most common genes and DNA. In this sample the table shows 1.5 million to 2 million distinct CDR3 sequences, about 32% of which occur a single time. Jointly, the top ten make up roughly 0.3% of the sample. Sequencing was performed on cord blood. These receptors all come from a newborn girl in good health.

This clonotype was found a few times. The chain carries TRBV27 and TRBJ2-1, with 9 bases aligning to TRBD2. Germline loops: CDR1 MNHEY, CDR2 SMNVEV (reference sequence). This CDR3 spans 20 amino acids. The V segment lost 0 bases and the J segment 4 bases; nucleotides outside the gene matches: 16. In nucleotides, the CDR3 is TGTGCCAGCAGTTTATCTGGCGAGTTGGAAGCGGGAGGTGTATACAATGAGCAGTTCTTC. Protein: CASSLSGELEAGGVYNEQFF.

CDR3 region: CSARSDAPYEQYF. The DNA for the CDR3 is TGCAGTGCTAGGTCAGACGCACCCTACGAGCAGTACTTC. The rearrangement links TRBV20-1 to TRBJ2-7; no definite D call. The germline V gene encodes CDR1 DFQATT and CDR2 SNEGSKA (reference sequence). The CDR3 extends over 13 amino acids. The ends were cut back, 3 bases at V and 2 bases at J, with 11 bases in the middle.

This rearrangement joins TRBV27 to TRBJ2-5; no clear D. Germline assignment: CDR1 MNHEY and CDR2 SMNVEV (reference sequence). Trimming took off 4 bases at V and 3 bases at J, with 9 bases between the two ends. The CDR3 has 13 residues. CDR3 DNA sequence: TGTGCCAGCAGTTCAGAAGCGAAAGAGACCCAGTACTTC. Amino acids: CASSSEAKETQYF.

V is TRBV7-9 and J is TRBJ2-1; 9 nucleotides agree with TRBD1. The germline gives CDR1 SEHNR, CDR2 FQNEAQ (reference sequence). The J segment lost 4 bases and the V segment lost 1 base, leaving 8 bases of the junction unmatched. This CDR3 has 17 amino acids. CDR3 nucleotide sequence: TGTGCCAGCAGCTTAGGGGCCCACAGGGGGCTGTACAATGAGCAGTTCTTC. Translated: CASSLGAHRGLYNEQFF.

This clonotype was observed a few times. V gene TRBV5-1 combines with J gene TRBJ1-6; D is unclear. Between the trimmed V and J ends, which lost 8 bases and 5 bases, there was a span of 14 bases. The CDR3 contains 14 residues. Per the germline V gene, CDR1 is SGHRS and CDR2 is YFSETQ. CDR3 sequence (DNA): TGCGCCAGTTCGAGTGCGGCAAATAATTCACCCCTCCACTTT. Its translation: CASSSAANNSPLHF.

In its sample, this clonotype was seen a few times. The J gene is TRBJ2-7, the V gene TRBV28, with 9 bases identical to TRBD2. The CDR3 spans 16 residues. V was pared by 2 bases and J by 5 bases, with 10 bases of the junction left unmatched. Per the germline V gene, CDR1 is MDHEN and CDR2 is SYDVKM. The CDR3 DNA sequence: TGTGCCAGCAGTTTACCCCCTCGCAGCGGGAGGAACGAGCAGTACTTC. Translated, it gives CASSLPPRSGRNEQYF.

The CDR3 region is CATSDLRTSGSYNEQFF. The DNA for the CDR3 is TGTGCCACCAGTGATTTGCGGACTAGCGGGAGTTACAATGAGCAGTTCTTC. This chain connects TRBV24-1 to TRBJ2-1; 13 bases match TRBD2. V was pared by 0 bases and J by 4 bases, with 2 bases of the junction left unmatched. Germline CDR1 is KGHDR and CDR2 is SFDVKD. The CDR3 runs to 17 residues.

This rearrangement joins TRBV3-1 to TRBJ2-1, with 11 nucleotides matching TRBD2. The DNA end is more similar to TRBJ2-7, so the J call may be wrong. CDR1 and CDR2 from the germline V gene are LGHDT and YNNKEL (reference sequence). The CDR3 is 16 residues long. The CDR3 sequence is CASSLVAGGTYNEQYF. The CDR3, as DNA: TGTGCCAGCAGCCTCGTAGCGGGAGGGACCTACAATGAGCAGTACTTC.

The DNA of the CDR3 is TGTGCCAGCGGTTCAGGGGAAATAAGCAATCAGCCCCAGCATTTT. It codes for CASGSGEISNQPQHF. The genes are TRBV2 and TRBJ1-5; perhaps TRBD1 as D (6 bases). The CDR3 covers 15 residues. Germline lookup yields CDR1 SNHLY and CDR2 FYNNEI. V lost 8 bases to trimming and J lost 1 base, with 15 bases between them.

This sequence joins TRBV6-1 and TRBJ2-7; no firm D call. TRBJ2-4 matches the DNA end more closely, so the J call is doubtful. This CDR3 region has 12 residues. CDR1 and CDR2 from the germline V gene are MNHNS and SASEGT. The CDR3 protein is CASSEAQNIQYF. The CDR3 DNA reads as TGTGCCAGCAGTGAAGCTCAGAACATTCAGTACTTC.

This clonotype has more than one count but fewer than ten. V gene TRBV30 combines with J gene TRBJ1-5; 8 bases are shared with TRBD1. CDR3 size: 14 residues. Germline CDR1 and CDR2: GTSNPN and SVGIG (reference sequence). Unmatched junction bases numbered 8, after V lost 4 bases and J lost 6 bases. The DNA for the CDR3 is TGTGCCTGGAACATGGGACAGGTTGGTCAGCCCCAGCATTTT. This encodes CAWNMGQVGQPQHF.

The rearrangement joins TRBV28 to TRBJ1-1, with a tentative D call TRBD1 (6 bases). V lost 6 bases and J lost 4, with 12 bases in between. From germline, CDR1 is MDHEN and CDR2 SYDVKM. The CDR3 runs 13 residues. CDR3 DNA sequence: TGTGCCAGCAGACCCGGACAGCCCACTGAAGCTTTCTTT. This sequence encodes CASRPGQPTEAFF.

This clonotype has only a few counts. The V and J genes are TRBV6-2 or TRBV6-3 and TRBJ2-1; 9 bases match TRBD2. Losses at the gene ends were 2 bases for V and 6 bases for J; bases not matched to a gene: 11. The CDR3 sequence is 17 residues long. CDR1 MNHEY and CDR2 SVGEGT come from the germline V gene. The CDR3 is CASSYGPRGGAFNEQFF. The CDR3 bases are TGTGCCAGCAGTTACGGCCCCCGCGGGGGGGCCTTCAATGAGCAGTTCTTC.

The chain uses TRBV5-5 and TRBJ1-1, with a weak D call TRBD1 (6 bases). V shed 3 bases and J shed 0 bases, with 15 bases lying between them. This CDR3 has 16 amino acids. Germline values: CDR1 SGHKS, CDR2 YYEKEE (reference sequence). CDR3 DNA sequence: TGTGCCAGCAGCTCTTTCTTCAGGGGTATGAACACTGAAGCTTTCTTT. Protein sequence: CASSSFFRGMNTEAFF.

Details on this clonotype: Possible read error: a much larger clone is one base away. The chain uses TRBV21-1 and TRBJ2-2. TRBV21-1 is recorded as a pseudogene. This CDR3 spans 13 amino acids. The CDR3 spells CASSKDNTGELFF. CDR3 in DNA: TGTGCCAGCAGCAAAGACAACACCGGGGAGCTGTTTTTT.

To note about this clonotype: This clone may be a read error of a much larger clone one base away. This chain connects TRBV29-1 to TRBJ2-5; possible D gene TRBD1, 6 bases. The DNA end is a closer match to TRBJ2-4, so the J assignment may be wrong. The CDR3 contains 14 residues. Germline V gene data show CDR1 as SQVTM and CDR2 as ANQGSEA. CDR3 in amino acids: CSAGFDRAKNIQYF. In DNA, the CDR3 is TGCAGCGCTGGGTTTGACAGGGCCAAAAACATTCAGTACTTC.

This clonotype was detected a few times. The rearrangement joins TRBV3-1 to TRBJ2-3; 10 bases map to TRBD1. The CDR3 loop spans 16 amino acids. Germline assignment: CDR1 LGHDT and CDR2 YNNKEL (reference sequence). Unmatched junction bases numbered 6, after V lost 5 bases and J lost 1 base. CDR3 nucleotide sequence: TGTGCCAGCAGCTCAATGACAGGGGGCGGCACAGATACGCAGTATTTT. Amino acids: CASSSMTGGGTDTQYF.

This clonotype was detected a few times. The chain carries TRBV7-9 and TRBJ2-7; the D gene is possibly TRBD1 (5 bases). The CDR3 runs 16 residues. Trimming stripped 8 bases from V and 0 bases from J, with 20 bases between. Germline loops: CDR1 SEHNR, CDR2 FQNEAQ (reference sequence). CDR3 amino acids: CASGYHWAGFSYEQYF. In DNA, the CDR3 is TGTGCCAGCGGATACCATTGGGCAGGGTTCTCCTACGAGCAGTACTTC.